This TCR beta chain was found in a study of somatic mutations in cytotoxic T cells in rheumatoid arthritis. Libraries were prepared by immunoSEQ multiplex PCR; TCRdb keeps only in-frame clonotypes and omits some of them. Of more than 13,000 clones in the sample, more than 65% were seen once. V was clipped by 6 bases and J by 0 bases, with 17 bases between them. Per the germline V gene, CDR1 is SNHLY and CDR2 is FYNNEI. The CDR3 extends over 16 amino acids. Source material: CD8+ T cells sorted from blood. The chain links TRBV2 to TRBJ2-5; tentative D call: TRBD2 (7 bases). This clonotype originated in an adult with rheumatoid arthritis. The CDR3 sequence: CASSPPEGGNQETQYF. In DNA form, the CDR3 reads TGTGCCAGCAGCCCACCGGAGGGGGGGAACCAAGAGACCCAGTACTTC.